This T cell receptor (beta chain) emerged from a study of T cell repertoires in cytomegalovirus infection (dated by TCRdb to about 2019). At the level of the whole study: Peptide stimulations targeted recently identified HLA-C-restricted CMV epitopes, whose presentation resists viral immunomodulation, together with well-studied HLA-B-restricted epitopes. The HLA type of each donor mattered for the analysis, because public TCR beta signatures pointed to carriage of CMV infection along with the matching HLA type.

Deletion took 8 bases off V and 7 bases off J, with a span of 15 bases between the germline ends. The germline V gene sets CDR1 to MNHEY and CDR2 to SVGAGI. CDR3 length: 13 amino acids, cysteine to phenylalanine. Only CDR3 DNA remains: 39 bases, in frame from the first base. The study at large found these results: The ex vivo response was dominated by HLA-C-restricted CMV-specific TCR beta clonotypes, which also provided the single most frequent clonotype in two of eight donors. In both this cohort and an independent cohort of more than 350 donors, the cumulative frequency of public TCR beta family members distinguished carriers of CMV infection plus the relevant HLA type.

Per the publication, the treatment or condition label means: in vitro stimulation with specific CMV peptide epitopes to enrich CMV-specific T cells. Ten or more counts support this clonotype. What this receptor recognizes is not known. No much larger clone exists at a distance of one base, and base qualities are not known. Sequencing relied on an Illumina HiSeq 1500. TCRdb redid the processing of the public reads, applying fastp at Q25 and MiXCR, and retained in-frame beta chains. CDR3 protein sequences are deduplicated, and each keeps its most common genes and DNA. For this sample there are approximately 910,000 distinct CDR3 sequences; 31% appear just once. The ten top clones hold over 10% of the sample.

Material: cultured CD8+ T cells from PBMCs, obtained from culture after CMV antigen stimulation. This TCR was sampled from a human donor in good health (CMV status not recorded). Some clones in this sample may be carry-over from other donors' samples. The chain joins TRBV6-5 to TRBJ2-1, and the D gene may be TRBD2, 5 bases matching. DNA sequence: TGTGCCAGCCGCCTAGCCGGTTATAATGAGCAGTTCTTC. It is translated as CASRLAGYNEQFF.